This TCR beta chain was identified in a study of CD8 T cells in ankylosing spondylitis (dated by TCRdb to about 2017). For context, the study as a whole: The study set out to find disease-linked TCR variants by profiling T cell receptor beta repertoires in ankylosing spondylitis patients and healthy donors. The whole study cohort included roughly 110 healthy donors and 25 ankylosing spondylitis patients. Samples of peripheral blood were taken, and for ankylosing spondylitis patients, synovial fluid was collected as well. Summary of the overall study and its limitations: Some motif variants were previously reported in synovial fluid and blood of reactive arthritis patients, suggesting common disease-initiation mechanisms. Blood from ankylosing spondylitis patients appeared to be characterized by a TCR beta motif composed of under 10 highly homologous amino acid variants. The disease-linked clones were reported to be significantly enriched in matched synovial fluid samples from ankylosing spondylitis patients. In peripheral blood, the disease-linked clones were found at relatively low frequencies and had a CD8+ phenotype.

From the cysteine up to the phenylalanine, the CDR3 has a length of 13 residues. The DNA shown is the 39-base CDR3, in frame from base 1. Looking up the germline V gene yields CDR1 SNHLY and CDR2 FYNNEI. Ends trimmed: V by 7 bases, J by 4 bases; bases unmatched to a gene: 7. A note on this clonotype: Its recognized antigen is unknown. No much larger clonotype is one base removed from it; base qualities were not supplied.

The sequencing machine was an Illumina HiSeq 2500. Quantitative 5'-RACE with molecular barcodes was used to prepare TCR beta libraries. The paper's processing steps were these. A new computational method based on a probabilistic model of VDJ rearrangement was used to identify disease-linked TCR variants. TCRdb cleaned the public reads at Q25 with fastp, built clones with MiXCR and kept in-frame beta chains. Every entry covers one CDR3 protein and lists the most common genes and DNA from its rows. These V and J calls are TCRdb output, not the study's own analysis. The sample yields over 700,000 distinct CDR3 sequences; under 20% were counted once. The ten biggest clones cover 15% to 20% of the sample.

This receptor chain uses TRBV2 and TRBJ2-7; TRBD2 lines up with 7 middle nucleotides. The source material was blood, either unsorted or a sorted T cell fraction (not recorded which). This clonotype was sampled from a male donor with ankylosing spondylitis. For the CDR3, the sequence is CASTGTKTYEQYF. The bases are TGTGCCAGCACCGGGACTAAGACATACGAGCAGTACTTC.